Listed below are T cell receptor beta chains from one sample, sequenced in a study of blood T cell repertoires in COVID-19. Assay: immunoSEQ multiplex PCR; the TCRdb copy retains only in-frame clones and omits some. The profile covers 220,000 or so clones, with 80% to 95% appearing a single time and 0.7% to 0.85% taken by the ten largest. The sequencing sample was made of peripheral blood. These TCRs come from a man between 60 and 70 years old with COVID-19, enrolled during active disease. The CDR3 runs from the conserved cysteine through the conserved F or W. Fields, in order: clone size, J gene, D gene, V gene, CDR3 length, CDR3 DNA, CDR3 protein. A D gene is named only where the DNA matches it firmly. Not every row has a clone size; where given, it reads once, few, many or a size class.

abundance: NA; j_gene: TRBJ1-2; d_gene: TRBD1; v_gene: TRBV4-1; len: 15; CDR3nt: TGCGCCAGCAGCCAAGACCAGGGGGCGTATGGTGGCTACACCTTC; CDR3aa: CASSQDQGAYGGYTF
abundance: NA; j_gene: TRBJ2-3; d_gene: TRBD2; v_gene: TRBV5-8; len: 16; CDR3nt: TGTGCCAGCAGCTTCTCTTGGGGGGGACGCACAGATACGCAGTATTTT; CDR3aa: CASSFSWGGRTDTQYF
abundance: NA; j_gene: TRBJ2-3; d_gene: NA; v_gene: TRBV7-3; len: 17; CDR3nt: TGTGCCAGCAGCTCGATTGGGACTCCAACTAGCACAGATACGCAGTATTTT; CDR3aa: CASSSIGTPTSTDTQYF
abundance: NA; j_gene: TRBJ2-7; d_gene: TRBD1; v_gene: TRBV9; len: 15; CDR3nt: TGTGCCAGCAGCGTAGAGGCGACAGGGCCCTACGAGCAGTACTTC; CDR3aa: CASSVEATGPYEQYF
abundance: NA; j_gene: TRBJ2-3; d_gene: NA; v_gene: TRBV7-2; len: 14; CDR3nt: TGTGCCAGCTCCCTAAGGAAGGGGACAGATACGCAGTATTTT; CDR3aa: CASSLRKGTDTQYF
abundance: NA; j_gene: TRBJ1-2; d_gene: NA; v_gene: TRBV7-9; len: 15; CDR3nt: TGTGCCAGCAGCTTAGCTACAGGGACCAACTATGGCTACACCTTC; CDR3aa: CASSLATGTNYGYTF
abundance: few; j_gene: TRBJ1-1; d_gene: TRBD1; v_gene: TRBV4-1; len: 15; CDR3nt: TGCGCCAGCAGCCAAGGGGCGACAGGGGTCACTGAAGCTTTCTTT; CDR3aa: CASSQGATGVTEAFF
abundance: NA; j_gene: TRBJ1-3; d_gene: NA; v_gene: TRBV28; len: 15; CDR3nt: TGTGCCAGCAGTTTCGCAGGAAGCTCTGGAAACACCATATATTTT; CDR3aa: CASSFAGSSGNTIYF
abundance: NA; j_gene: TRBJ1-1; d_gene: NA; v_gene: TRBV19; len: 16; CDR3nt: TGTGCCAGTAATGTAAGGGGTGACAGGCTGAACACTGAAGCTTTCTTT; CDR3aa: CASNVRGDRLNTEAFF
abundance: NA; j_gene: TRBJ1-1; d_gene: NA; v_gene: TRBV28; len: 13; CDR3nt: TGTGCCAGCAGCCCGGGGTTAAGGGCTGAAGCTTTCTTT; CDR3aa: CASSPGLRAEAFF
abundance: NA; j_gene: TRBJ2-3; d_gene: TRBD2; v_gene: TRBV30; len: 14; CDR3nt: TGTGCCTGGAAACTACTAGCGGTCACAGATACGCAGTATTTT; CDR3aa: CAWKLLAVTDTQYF
abundance: NA; j_gene: TRBJ1-1; d_gene: TRBD1; v_gene: TRBV12-3/TRBV12-4; len: 13; CDR3nt: TGTGCCAGCAGATGGGACAGTAACACTGAAGCTTTCTTT; CDR3aa: CASRWDSNTEAFF
abundance: NA; j_gene: TRBJ2-1; d_gene: TRBD2; v_gene: TRBV7-9; len: 18; CDR3nt: TGTGCCAGCAGGACTAGCGGGGGCGGCACGGGATCCTACAATGAGCAGTTCTTC; CDR3aa: CASRTSGGGTGSYNEQFF
abundance: few; j_gene: TRBJ1-3; d_gene: TRBD1; v_gene: TRBV29-1; len: 16; CDR3nt: TGCAGCGTTGCGCAGGGACAGGGAACTTTTGGAAACACCATATATTTT; CDR3aa: CSVAQGQGTFGNTIYF